This T cell receptor beta chain was captured in a study of blood T cell repertoires in COVID-19. Overall study context: Donors in the United States, Italy and Spain gave samples during acute or convalescent COVID-19.

Repertoires were generated with immunoSEQ multiplex PCR, while TCRdb's copy carries only in-frame clones and drops some. Among 65,000 to 95,000 clones listed, approximately 89% were seen once. The V gene end was trimmed by 3 bases and the J gene end by 5 bases; junction bases not matched to a gene: 3. Germline CDR1 is ENHRY and CDR2 is SYGVKD. The CDR3 has 14 residues. The chain joins TRBV10-3 to TRBJ2-3; the match to TRBD2 covers 9 bases. Sequences were obtained from peripheral blood. This TCR was sampled from a man aged 45-65 years with COVID-19, enrolled during active disease. CDR3 nucleotides: TGTGCCATCAGTGATCTAGCGGGACGAGATACGCAGTATTTT. Translation gives CAISDLAGRDTQYF.